Listed below are T cell receptor beta chains from one sample, sequenced in a study of OX40 agonist ivuxolimab in advanced cancers. Libraries were prepared by immunoSEQ multiplex PCR; TCRdb keeps only in-frame clonotypes and omits some of them. The data contain approximately 18,000 clones, about 67% of them seen just once; the ten biggest clones take up roughly a fifth. Specimen: CD4+ or CD8+ T cells sorted from blood, collected in a trial of the OX40 agonist ivuxolimab. These receptors were taken from an adult with an advanced solid tumor such as melanoma, head and neck, liver or kidney cancer. CDR3s include the opening cysteine and the closing phenylalanine or tryptophan. A D gene is named only where the DNA matches it firmly. Clone size is shown for a subset of rows, as once, few, many or a class of expanded clone.

V	size	J	D	DNA	CDR3
TRBV4-1	.	TRBJ2-3	TRBD2	TGCGCCAGCAGCCAAGAAGGGACTAGCGGAGATACGCAGTATTTT	CASSQEGTSGDTQYF
TRBV25-1	once	TRBJ2-3	.	TGTGCCAGCAGCGTACTAGATACAGATACGCAGTATTTT	CASSVLDTDTQYF
TRBV7-6	.	TRBJ2-1	.	TGTGCCAGCAGCCAATTAACCCTAGGGTTACCAGACTTAAATACCCTCTACAATGAGCAGTTCTTC	CASSQLTLGLPDLNTLYNEQFF
TRBV11-2	.	TRBJ2-7	.	TGTGCCAGCAGCTTAGGAGGGACCGGTACCTACGAGCAGTACTTC	CASSLGGTGTYEQYF
TRBV6-5	.	TRBJ2-5	.	TGTGCCAGTCATTCTTTTGCCAGGACCCAAGAGACCCAGTACTTC	CASHSFARTQETQYF
TRBV9	.	TRBJ1-1	.	TGTGCCAGCAGCCCCCGGGGGGGGAGCGCCACTGAAGCTTTCTTT	CASSPRGGSATEAFF
TRBV30	.	TRBJ1-1	.	TGTGCCTGGAGTGTCGCCTGGGCCACTGAAGCTTTCTTT	CAWSVAWATEAFF
TRBV10-2	.	TRBJ2-7	TRBD1	TGCGCCAGCAGTGATTCCCGGACAGGGCACGAGCAGTACTTC	CASSDSRTGHEQYF
TRBV10-1	.	TRBJ2-7	.	TGCGCCAGCAGACAGGACAGCTACGAGCAGTACTTC	CASRQDSYEQYF
TRBV13	.	TRBJ2-1	.	TGTGCCAGCAGCCTAGACAGAGAGCAGTTCTTC	CASSLDREQFF
TRBV6-5	.	TRBJ2-1	TRBD1	TGTGCCAGCAGGGCACAGGGGAGCTCCTACAATGAGCAGTTCTTC	CASRAQGSSYNEQFF
TRBV27	.	TRBJ1-2	TRBD1	TGTGCCAGCAGTCTGGGGACAGGCGACTATGGCTACACCTTC	CASSLGTGDYGYTF
TRBV19	.	TRBJ1-4	.	TGTGCCAGTAGTCCCCCGACCGGTAATGAAAAACTGTTTTTT	CASSPPTGNEKLFF
TRBV5-4	.	TRBJ2-7	.	TGTGCCAGCAGCCGCGGAGTAGACGAGCAGTACTTC	CASSRGVDEQYF
TRBV7-2	.	TRBJ2-1	TRBD2	TGTGCCAGCAGCTCCCTAACTAGCGGGAGTATATACAATGAGCAGTTCTTC	CASSSLTSGSIYNEQFF
TRBV9	.	TRBJ2-7	.	TGTGCCAGCAGCGTATCCCAATTCGGTGTGGACGAGCAGTACTTC	CASSVSQFGVDEQYF
TRBV10-3	.	TRBJ2-1	TRBD2	TGTGCCATAACTAGCGGGGGCAGCTCCTACAATGAGCAGTTCTTC	CAITSGGSSYNEQFF
TRBV27	few	TRBJ1-1	.	TGTGCCAGCAGTCAGAGGGGCCTTTCCACTGAAGCTTTCTTT	CASSQRGLSTEAFF
TRBV28	.	TRBJ2-7	TRBD1	TGTGCCAGCAGCTTACTCCGGGGACAGTCCCCATACGAGCAGTACTTC	CASSLLRGQSPYEQYF
TRBV7-9	medium-sized	TRBJ2-7	TRBD1	TGTGCCAGCAGCCCCCCGTCCGGGACAGCCTACGAGCAGTACTTC	CASSPPSGTAYEQYF
TRBV7-9	few	TRBJ2-5	TRBD1	TGTGCCAGCAGCTCGGGACAGGTCCAAGAGACCCAGTACTTC	CASSSGQVQETQYF
TRBV4-1	few	TRBJ2-1	.	TGCGCCAGCAGCCAAGGGTTGGAGGTCAATGAGCAGTTCTTC	CASSQGLEVNEQFF
TRBV4-1	.	TRBJ1-5	TRBD1	TGCGCCAGCAGCCAAGATAACAGGGGTATTCAGCCCCAGCATTTT	CASSQDNRGIQPQHF
TRBV2	few	TRBJ2-2	.	TGTGCCAGCGGAGGGGAGAGCACCGGGGAGCTGTTTTTT	CASGGESTGELFF
TRBV5-4	.	TRBJ2-1	.	TGTGCCAGCAGCTTACCTAGCGCGTACAATGAGCAGTTCTTC	CASSLPSAYNEQFF
TRBV7-8	.	TRBJ2-5	.	TGTGCCAGCAGGCCAGTCTTGGCAGGACAAGAGACCCAGTACTTC	CASRPVLAGQETQYF
TRBV19	.	TRBJ2-2	TRBD1	TGTGCCAGTAGTCGGACAGGGGTCTACACCGGGGAGCTGTTTTTT	CASSRTGVYTGELFF
TRBV30	large	TRBJ2-7	TRBD1	TGTGCCTGGGGGACAGGCTACGAGCAGTACTTC	CAWGTGYEQYF
TRBV5-1	.	TRBJ2-7	.	TGCGCCAGCAGCTTGGAAGACTCGCCTTACGAGCAGTACTTC	CASSLEDSPYEQYF
TRBV2	.	TRBJ1-2	TRBD1	TGTGCCAGCAGTGAAGATGTGGAAGGGGGCGACTATGGCTACACCTTC	CASSEDVEGGDYGYTF
TRBV7-6	.	TRBJ2-7	TRBD1	TGTGCCAGCAGCCCCCAACCGGGACAGGGCTACGAGCAGTACTTC	CASSPQPGQGYEQYF
TRBV28	.	TRBJ2-5	.	TGTGCCAGCAGTTTGTCAGGCCTCCAAGAGACCCAGTACTTC	CASSLSGLQETQYF
TRBV19	.	TRBJ1-1	.	TGTGCCAGTAGTGAGGACAGCTATAGGAACACTGAAGCTTTCTTT	CASSEDSYRNTEAFF
TRBV7-8	.	TRBJ1-1	.	TGTGCCAGCAGCCTATTTGTCGAGAACACTGAAGCTTTCTTT	CASSLFVENTEAFF
TRBV2	.	TRBJ2-7	.	TGTGCCAGCAGTGAAAGCTGGTACGAGCAGTACTTC	CASSESWYEQYF
TRBV7-8	.	TRBJ2-3	.	TGTGCCAGCAGCTTAACTAACACAGATACGCAGTATTTT	CASSLTNTDTQYF
TRBV28	.	TRBJ1-4	.	TGTGCCAGCAGTTTGCGAAATAATGAAAAACTGTTTTTT	CASSLRNNEKLFF
TRBV29-1	.	TRBJ2-7	TRBD1	TGCAGCGCACAACGAGGGACAGGGAACGAGCAGTACTTC	CSAQRGTGNEQYF
TRBV13	.	TRBJ2-1	TRBD2	TGTGCCAGCAGCTTGAGGGGGGCGGGAGGGCCCAATGAGCAGTTCTTC	CASSLRGAGGPNEQFF
TRBV18	few	TRBJ2-3	TRBD2	TGTGCCAGCTCAACTAGCGGCAGCACAGATACGCAGTATTTT	CASSTSGSTDTQYF
TRBV20-1	once	TRBJ2-3	.	TGCAGTGCTAGATGGTCAGATACGCAGTATTTT	CSARWSDTQYF
TRBV13	.	TRBJ2-5	.	TGTGCCAGCAGCTCCCTTCTGGGTAACCAAGAGACCCAGTACTTC	CASSSLLGNQETQYF
TRBV4-3	.	TRBJ2-2	.	TGCGCCAGCAGCCAAGCCCTGGGCGGCACCGGGGAGCTGTTTTTT	CASSQALGGTGELFF
TRBV30	.	TRBJ2-7	.	TGTGCCTTAGAGGGCGGATACGAGCAGTACTTC	CALEGGYEQYF
TRBV5-1	once	TRBJ2-7	.	TGCGCCAGCAGCTTAACCGGGACAAACTACGAGCAGTACTTC	CASSLTGTNYEQYF
TRBV2	.	TRBJ2-2	TRBD1	TGTGCCAGCAGTGTAAAGGGGGCGGGCACCGGGGAGCTGTTTTTT	CASSVKGAGTGELFF
TRBV27	.	TRBJ1-1	.	TGTGCCAGCAGTCCCGTGGACAGCATTAAAGCTTTCTTT	CASSPVDSIKAFF
TRBV5-1	.	TRBJ2-5	.	TGCGCCAGCAGCCTCGACGGCTCGGGGAGGGGGGACGAGACCCAGTACTTC	CASSLDGSGRGDETQYF
TRBV7-8	few	TRBJ2-3	TRBD2	TGTGCCAGCAGCTTATATGGGCGGGAGGGCACAGATACGCAGTATTTT	CASSLYGREGTDTQYF
TRBV27	.	TRBJ2-7	.	TGTGCCAGCAGTTTCGGCCAGCTCGGCTACGAGCAGTACTTC	CASSFGQLGYEQYF
TRBV11-2	.	TRBJ2-1	.	TGTGCCAGCAGCTTAGAGGGTAATGAGCAGTTCTTC	CASSLEGNEQFF
TRBV4-1	.	TRBJ2-7	TRBD2	TGCGCCAGCAGTGTCAGCGCTAGCGGAACCTACGAGCAGTACTTC	CASSVSASGTYEQYF
TRBV28	.	TRBJ2-1	.	TGTGCCAGCAGGAGGACCTCCTACAATGAGCAGTTCTTC	CASRRTSYNEQFF
TRBV11-3	.	TRBJ2-5	.	TGTGCCAGCAGCTTAGCCGGGAGCGGTCTACCGGGGGAGACCCAGTACTTC	CASSLAGSGLPGETQYF
TRBV28	.	TRBJ2-3	TRBD1	TGTGCCAGCAGTTCGGGACAGGGGGCAGCAGATACGCAGTATTTT	CASSSGQGAADTQYF
TRBV27	.	TRBJ2-3	.	TGTGCCAGCAGTTTACGGGGAGAAGATACGCAGTATTTT	CASSLRGEDTQYF
TRBV29-1	.	TRBJ1-5	TRBD1	TGCAGCGTTGAGGGCAGGGGGAAACAGCCCCAGCATTTT	CSVEGRGKQPQHF
TRBV28	.	TRBJ2-7	TRBD1	TGTGCCAGCAGTTCTTTTGACAGGGGGCTCTACGAGCAGTACTTC	CASSSFDRGLYEQYF
TRBV5-1	.	TRBJ1-4	TRBD1	TGCGCCAGCAGCTTGGGAGGGGGCGAGTATGAAAAACTGTTTTTT	CASSLGGGEYEKLFF